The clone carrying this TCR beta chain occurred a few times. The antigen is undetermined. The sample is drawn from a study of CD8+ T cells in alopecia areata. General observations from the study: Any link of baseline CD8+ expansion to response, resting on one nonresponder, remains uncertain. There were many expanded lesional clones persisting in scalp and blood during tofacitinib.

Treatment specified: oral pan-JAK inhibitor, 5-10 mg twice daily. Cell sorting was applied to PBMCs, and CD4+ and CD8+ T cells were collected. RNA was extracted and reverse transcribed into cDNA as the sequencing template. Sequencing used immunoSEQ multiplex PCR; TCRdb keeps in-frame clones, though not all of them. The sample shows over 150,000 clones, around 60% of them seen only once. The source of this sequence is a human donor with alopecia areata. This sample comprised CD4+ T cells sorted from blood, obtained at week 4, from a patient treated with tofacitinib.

Here the CDR3 DNA reads TGTGCCAGCAGCCAGGTTACACCTCAAGTCCGCACAGATACGCAGTATTTT. Protein sequence: CASSQVTPQVRTDTQYF. The chain is built from TRBV14 and TRBJ2-3, with D unresolved. V was shortened by 3 bases and J by 1 base, with 17 bases between the two germline ends. CDR3 length: 17 residues. Per the germline V gene, CDR1 is SGHDN and CDR2 is FVKESK.